This T cell receptor (beta chain) was found in a study of blood T cell repertoires in COVID-19. Across the study: Samples representing acute and convalescent COVID-19 were sourced from the United States, Italy and Spain. From T cells, B-cell-depleted T cells, or PBMCs came the material, which was cDNA or gDNA.

Germline V gives CDR1 LGHDT, CDR2 YNNKEL (reference sequence). The V end lost 1 base, the J end lost 3 bases, and 19 bases lay between the germline ends. CDR3 length equals 17 residues. In the authors' workflow: Estimation of nucleated cell counts was performed using reference gene primer amplification. Assay: immunoSEQ multiplex PCR; the TCRdb copy retains only in-frame clones and omits some. The DNA gave D and trimming, while V, J and clone size come from that table. There are around 94,000 clones in the sample; about 82% occur only once, and under 3.5% lies in the top ten. The V and J genes are TRBV3-1 (or the pseudogene TRBV3-2) and TRBJ2-7; possibly TRBD1 for D (6 bases). The specimen was peripheral blood. This sequence originates from a man in his forties or fifties with acute or convalescent COVID-19. CDR3 bases: TGTGCCAGCAGCCAAGGTAATCCGGGACACGATTACTACGAGCAGTACTTC. This codes for CASSQGNPGHDYYEQYF.